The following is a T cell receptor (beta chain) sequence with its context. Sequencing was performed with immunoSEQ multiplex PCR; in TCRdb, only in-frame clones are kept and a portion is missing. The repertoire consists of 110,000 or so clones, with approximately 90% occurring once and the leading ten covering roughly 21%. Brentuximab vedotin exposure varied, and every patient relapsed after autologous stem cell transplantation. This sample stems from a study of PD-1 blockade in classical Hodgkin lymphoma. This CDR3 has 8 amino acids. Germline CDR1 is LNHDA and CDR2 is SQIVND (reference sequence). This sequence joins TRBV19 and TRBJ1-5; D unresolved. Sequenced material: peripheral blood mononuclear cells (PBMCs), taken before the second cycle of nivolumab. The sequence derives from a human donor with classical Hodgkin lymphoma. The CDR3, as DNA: TGTGCGATTGTGCCCCAGCATTTT. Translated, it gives CAIVPQHF.